The source of this TCR beta chain is a study of blood T cell repertoires in COVID-19. Study summary: The origin of the acute and convalescent COVID-19 samples was the United States, Italy and Spain.

Profiling relied on immunoSEQ multiplex PCR, and the TCRdb table lists in-frame clones only, not all of them. The table shows about 130,000 clones, with about 80% occurring only once. The sequencing sample was made of PBMCs or T cells enriched from blood (not recorded which). This clonotype was obtained from a man aged 50 or older who had recovered from COVID-19.

The CDR3 DNA is TGTGCCAGCAGGGGACAGGACCCGTACGAGCAGTACTTC. Translated, it gives CASRGQDPYEQYF. The chain has TRBV3-1 (or the pseudogene TRBV3-2) and TRBJ2-7; 8 nucleotides align to TRBD1. The CDR3 length is 13 residues. With V trimmed by 6 bases and J by 4 bases, 5 bases remained unmatched. The germline V gene has CDR1 LGHDT and CDR2 YNNKEL (reference sequence).